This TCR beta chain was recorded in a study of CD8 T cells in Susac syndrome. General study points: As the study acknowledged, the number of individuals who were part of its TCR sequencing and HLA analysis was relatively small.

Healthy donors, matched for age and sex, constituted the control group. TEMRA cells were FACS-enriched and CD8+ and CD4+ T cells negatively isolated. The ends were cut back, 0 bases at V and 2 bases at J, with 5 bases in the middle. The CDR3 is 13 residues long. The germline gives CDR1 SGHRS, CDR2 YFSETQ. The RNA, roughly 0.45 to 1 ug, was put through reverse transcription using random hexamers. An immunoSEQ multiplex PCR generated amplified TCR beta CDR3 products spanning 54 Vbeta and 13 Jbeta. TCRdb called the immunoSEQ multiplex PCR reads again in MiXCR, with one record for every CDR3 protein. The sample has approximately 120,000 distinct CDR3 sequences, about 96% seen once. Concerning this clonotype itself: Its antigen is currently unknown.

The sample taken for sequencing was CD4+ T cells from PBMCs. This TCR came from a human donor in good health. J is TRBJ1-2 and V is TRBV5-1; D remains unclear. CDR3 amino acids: CASSLGANYGYTF. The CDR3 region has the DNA TGCGCCAGCAGCTTGGGGGCCAACTATGGCTACACCTTC. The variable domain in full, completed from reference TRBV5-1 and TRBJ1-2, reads KAGVTQTPRYLIKTRGQQVTLSCSPISGHRSVSWYQQTPGQGLQFLFEYFSETQRNKGNFPGRFSGRQFSNSRSEMNVSTLELGDSALYLCASSLGANYGYTFGSGTRLTVV.